The 3 T cell receptor beta chains presented below share a single source sample, sequenced in a study of tumor-infiltrating lymphocytes in oesophageal squamous cell carcinoma. TCRdb reprocessed the PCR reads with MiXCR, giving one entry per CDR3 protein. Counted here are about 20,000 distinct CDR3 sequences, 35% to 45% occurring once; the ten biggest clones make up less than 20%. The sequencing input was esophageal tumor tissue. All receptors derive from a male donor with esophageal squamous cell carcinoma.

J is TRBJ2-4 and V is TRBV7-9; 15 bases fit TRBD2. Trimming removed 4 bases from V and 13 bases from J; junction bases left unmatched: 11. In germline, CDR1 is SEHNR, CDR2 FQNEAQ (reference sequence). The length of the CDR3 is 16 residues. The CDR3 DNA reads as TGTGCCAGCAGCTCGGGACTAGCGGGGGGTCTCGGTACGCAGTACTTC. It specifies CASSSGLAGGLGTQYF.

In its sample, this clonotype is medium-sized (0.01 to 0.1%). The rearrangement uses TRBV7-8 and TRBJ1-1, with a weak D call TRBD1 (5 bases). This CDR3 region has 14 residues. The V end was cut by 1 base, the J end by 2 bases, with 8 bases between. The germline gives CDR1 SGHVS, CDR2 FQNEAQ. The CDR3 DNA is TGTGCCAGCAGCTTAGGTGACAGTAACACTGAAGCTTTCTTT. This sequence encodes CASSLGDSNTEAFF.

The chain joins TRBV2 to TRBJ1-5; D not certain. This CDR3 has 13 residues. Per germline, CDR1 SNHLY and CDR2 FYNNEI. The V gene lost 4 bases and the J gene lost 2 bases, with 6 bases spanning the gap. The DNA for the CDR3 is TGTGCCAGCAGTGGGGCCGGCAATCAGCCCCAGCATTTT. It specifies CASSGAGNQPQHF.